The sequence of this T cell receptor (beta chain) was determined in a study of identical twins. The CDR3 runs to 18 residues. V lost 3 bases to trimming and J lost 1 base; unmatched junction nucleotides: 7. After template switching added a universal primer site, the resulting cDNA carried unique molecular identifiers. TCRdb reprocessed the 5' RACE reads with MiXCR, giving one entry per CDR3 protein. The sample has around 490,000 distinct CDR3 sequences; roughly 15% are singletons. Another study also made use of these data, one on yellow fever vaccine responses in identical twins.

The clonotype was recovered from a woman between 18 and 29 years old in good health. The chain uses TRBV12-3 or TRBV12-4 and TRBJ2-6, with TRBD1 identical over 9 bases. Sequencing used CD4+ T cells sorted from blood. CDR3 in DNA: TGTGCCAGCAGTTTCCGGGACAGGGTAAATTCTGGGGCCAACGTCCTGACTTTC. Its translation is CASSFRDRVNSGANVLTF.